Listed below are T cell receptor beta chains from one sample, sequenced in a study of blood T cell repertoires in COVID-19. The protocol was immunoSEQ multiplex PCR, while the TCRdb copy is restricted to in-frame clones and leaves out a portion. The data show 110,000 or so clones, approximately 85% seen once. The sequenced sample consisted of peripheral blood. The receptors originated from a woman aged 55-70 years with COVID-19, enrolled during active disease. CDR3s include the opening cysteine and the closing phenylalanine or tryptophan.

J gene | V gene | CDR3 protein
TRBJ2-1 | TRBV5-1 | CASSSYSYNEQFF
TRBJ2-1 | TRBV6-2/TRBV6-3 | CASSYSTRSAEQFF
TRBJ1-2 | TRBV11-2 | CASSAGRSYGYTF
TRBJ1-5 | TRBV7-2 | CASSLTTGSSNQPQHF
TRBJ2-2 | TRBV4-2 | CASSPLAGANTGELFF
TRBJ1-5 | TRBV2 | CASSPDQDTSNQPQHF
TRBJ1-5 | TRBV7-2 | CASSLARGGEGNQPQHF
TRBJ2-1 | TRBV4-1 | CASSHGSSYNEQFF
TRBJ1-2 | TRBV7-3 | CASSSTGRSGYTF
TRBJ2-3 | TRBV27 | CASSPDRVSADTQYF
TRBJ2-3 | TRBV5-1 | CASSLRVQALSTDTQYF
TRBJ2-2 | TRBV7-9 | CASSLADSRAAGELFF
TRBJ2-5 | TRBV5-1 | CASSLGLAGPKETQYF
TRBJ1-1 | TRBV9 | CASSEKEDRENEAFF
TRBJ1-2 | TRBV4-3 | CASSQVSGHYGYTF
TRBJ1-1 | TRBV5-6 | CASSRNRAGNTEAFF
TRBJ2-2 | TRBV29-1 | CSVVEEAYTGELFF
TRBJ1-1 | TRBV4-2 | CASSQEDFRGGFGITEAFF
TRBJ1-5 | TRBV5-5 | CASMGQGANQPQHF
TRBJ2-1 | TRBV7-8 | CASTHGESYNEQFF
TRBJ2-3 | TRBV7-7 | CASSPSRVPDTQYF
TRBJ1-4 | TRBV2 | CASRGDRFNEKLFF
TRBJ1-2 | TRBV21-1 | CASSESGPVQKLYGYTF
TRBJ2-1 | TRBV30 | CAWSVDSRNEQFF
TRBJ2-5 | TRBV27 | CASSFEPQETQYF
TRBJ2-5 | TRBV18 | CASSPPSGGGETQYF
TRBJ1-3 | TRBV11-1 | CASSHGTATGNTIYF
TRBJ2-7 | TRBV4-3 | CASSPVAGESYEQYF
TRBJ1-4 | TRBV19 | CASSMGRGNEKLFF
TRBJ1-6 | TRBV25-1 | CASSQVGYNSPLHF
TRBJ1-1 | TRBV19 | CASSPRGADTEAFF
TRBJ2-5 | TRBV30 | CAWSPTGAETQYF
TRBJ2-3 | TRBV11-2 | CASSSLQGSSTDTQYF
TRBJ1-1 | TRBV4-3 | CASSQGGAHYTEAFF
TRBJ2-5 | TRBV19 | CASSIDHSSGGETQYF
TRBJ1-2 | TRBV28 | CASSSTQGTAYSGYTF
TRBJ2-7 | TRBV24-1 | CAPWAGTYPYEQYF
TRBJ1-1 | TRBV7-3 | CASSSSGQGNTEAFF
TRBJ1-6 | TRBV5-1 | CASGPTGFGSPLHF
TRBJ2-7 | TRBV5-1 | CASSLLATGKEQYF
TRBJ1-1 | TRBV2 | CAIRGDTEAFF
TRBJ2-5 | TRBV4-1 | CASSQVGLAKETQYF
TRBJ2-7 | TRBV7-2 | CASSLFGDSYEQYF
TRBJ1-2 | TRBV9 | CASSVGTGIGDEYGYTF
TRBJ1-4 | TRBV7-9 | CASSLALGQGHEKLFF
TRBJ2-3 | TRBV11-2 | CASSRAAESGTQYF
TRBJ2-2 | TRBV9 | CASSVISGGYTGELFF
TRBJ2-2 | TRBV6-4 | CASSPEGGNTGELFF
TRBJ2-2 | TRBV6-5 | CASSYLSRTGELFF